This TCR beta chain emerged from a study of blood T cell repertoires in COVID-19. Study context: Researchers got acute and convalescent COVID-19 samples from the United States, Italy and Spain. From T cells, B-cell-depleted T cells, or PBMCs came the material, which was cDNA or gDNA.

Living in about two dozen US areas, the participants were between 18 and 89 years of age. Here immunoSEQ multiplex PCR was the method, and the copy in TCRdb shows in-frame clones only, minus some. The table includes fewer than 350,000 clones, approximately 91% detected once. J was trimmed by 4 bases and V by 3 bases; bases with no gene match: 8. Germline CDR1 reads SGDLS; CDR2 reads YYNGEE. The CDR3 extends over 15 amino acids. The chain has TRBV9 and TRBJ2-3, with 7 bases aligning to TRBD2. The receptor was derived from a woman aged 40 to 50 who had recovered from COVID-19. What was sequenced was PBMCs or T cells enriched from blood (not recorded which). CDR3 region: CASSGLTSESDTQYF. In DNA form, the CDR3 reads TGTGCCAGCAGCGGACTTACTAGCGAATCAGATACGCAGTATTTT.